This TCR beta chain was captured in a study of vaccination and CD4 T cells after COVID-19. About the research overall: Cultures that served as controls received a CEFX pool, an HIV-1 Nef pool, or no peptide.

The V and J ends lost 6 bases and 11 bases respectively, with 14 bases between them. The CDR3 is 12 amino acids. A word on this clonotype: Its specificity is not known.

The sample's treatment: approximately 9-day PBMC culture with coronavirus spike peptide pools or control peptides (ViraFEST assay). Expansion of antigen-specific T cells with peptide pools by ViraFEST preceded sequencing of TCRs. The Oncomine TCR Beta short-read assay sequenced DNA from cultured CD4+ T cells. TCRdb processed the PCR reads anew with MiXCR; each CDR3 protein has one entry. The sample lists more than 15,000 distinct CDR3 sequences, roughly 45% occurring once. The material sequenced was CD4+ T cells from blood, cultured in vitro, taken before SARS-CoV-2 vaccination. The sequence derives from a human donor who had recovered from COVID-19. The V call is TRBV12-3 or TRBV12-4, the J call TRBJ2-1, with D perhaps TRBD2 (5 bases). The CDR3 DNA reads TGTGCCAGCAGGCGGACTGGGCCACAGCAGTTCTTC. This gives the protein CASRRTGPQQFF.